This TCR beta chain was sequenced in a study of regulatory T cells in long-lasting Graves disease. Broader study findings: Persistent disease preferred TRBV28, TRBJ1-2 and TRBJ2-5. Persistent patients shared more public clonotypes (about 2,700) than new patients (966). Newly diagnosed Graves' patients exceeded persistent ones in TCR diversity.

HTBI primers from iRepertoire and Arm-PCR of CDR3 regions yielded the TCR beta libraries. TCRdb re-analysed the multiplex PCR reads in MiXCR, keeping a single row per CDR3 protein. The sample shows over 300,000 distinct CDR3 sequences, less than 20% of them seen only once. This clonotype was picked up many times. Antigen: not known. Time point meaning: newly diagnosed GD, antithyroid drugs for less than 3 months. PBMCs provided the RNA from which the TCR library was made. CDR1 is SGHAT and CDR2 is FQNNGV in the germline V gene. Trimming removed 3 bases from V and 8 bases from J, with 7 bases in between. CDR3 length equals 11 residues.

This chain links TRBV11-2 with TRBJ1-1; tentatively, D is TRBD1 (5 bases). The source of this sequence is a female donor with Graves disease. Sequenced here: peripheral blood mononuclear cells (PBMCs), sampled at new diagnosis, from a patient treated with antithyroid drugs. CDR3 DNA sequence: TGTGCCAGCAGCTTGGGACGGGAAGCTTTCTTT. It translates to CASSLGREAFF. Full variable domain (remainder filled in from reference TRBV11-2 and TRBJ1-1): EAGVAQSPRYKIIEKRQSVAFWCNPISGHATLYWYQQILGQGPKLLIQFQNNGVVDDSQLPKDRFSAERLKGVDSTLKIQPAKLEDSAVYLCASSLGREAFFGQGTRLTVV.